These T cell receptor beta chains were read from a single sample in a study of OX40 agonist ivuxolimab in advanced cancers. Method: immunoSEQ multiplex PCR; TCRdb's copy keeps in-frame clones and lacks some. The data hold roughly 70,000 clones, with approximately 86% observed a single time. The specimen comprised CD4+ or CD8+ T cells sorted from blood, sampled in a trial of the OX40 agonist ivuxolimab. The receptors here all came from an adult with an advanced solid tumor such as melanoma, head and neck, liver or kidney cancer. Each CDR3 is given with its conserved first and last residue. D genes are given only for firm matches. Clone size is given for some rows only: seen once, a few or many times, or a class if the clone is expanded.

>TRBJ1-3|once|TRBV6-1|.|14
TGTGCCAGCACCCCCCCAAGCTCTGGAAACACCATATATTTT
CASTPPSSGNTIYF
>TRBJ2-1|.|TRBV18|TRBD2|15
TGTGCCAGCTCACCCTCCGGGACTAGCGGGGGGGAGCAGTTCTTC
CASSPSGTSGGEQFF
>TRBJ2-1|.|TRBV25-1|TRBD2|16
TGTGCCAGCAGTGCTGGACTAGCGGGGGTTCGGGGTGAGCAGTTCTTC
CASSAGLAGVRGEQFF
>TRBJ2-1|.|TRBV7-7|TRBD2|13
TGTGCTAGCAGCTTGGTTAGCGGGAGCGGGCAGTTCTTC
CASSLVSGSGQFF
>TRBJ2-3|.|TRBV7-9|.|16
TGTGCCAGCAGCCCAGCCCCTCAGTCTTCCACAGATACGCAGTATTTT
CASSPAPQSSTDTQYF
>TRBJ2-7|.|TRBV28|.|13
TGTGCCAGCAGAGGGGGGGCCAACTACGAGCAGTACTTC
CASRGGANYEQYF
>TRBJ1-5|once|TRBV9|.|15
TGTGCCAGCAGCGTAACTCAGGGACCAAATCAGCCCCAGCATTTT
CASSVTQGPNQPQHF
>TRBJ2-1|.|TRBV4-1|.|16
TGCGCCAGCAGCCAAGAGAGGCAGGGAGGCTACAATGAGCAGTTCTTC
CASSQERQGGYNEQFF
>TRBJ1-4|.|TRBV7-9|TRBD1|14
TGTGCCAGCAGCTCCCAACAGGGGTCTGAAAAACTGTTTTTT
CASSSQQGSEKLFF
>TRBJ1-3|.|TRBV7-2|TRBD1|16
TGTGCCAGCAGCTTACTTCAGGGGGCGCGTGGAAACACCATATATTTT
CASSLLQGARGNTIYF
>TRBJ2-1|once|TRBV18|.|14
TGTGCCAGCTCACCCCGGACTACCGTCAATGAGCAGTTCTTC
CASSPRTTVNEQFF
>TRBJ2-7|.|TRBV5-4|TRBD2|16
TGTGCCAGCAGCTTGGGTGTGAGCGGGGGGACCTACGAGCAGTACTTC
CASSLGVSGGTYEQYF
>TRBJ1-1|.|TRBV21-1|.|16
TGTGCCAGCAGCCCAGTAAAGACAGCTAGGAACACTGAAGCTTTCTTT
CASSPVKTARNTEAFF
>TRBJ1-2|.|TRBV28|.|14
TGTGCCAGCAGTTTAACAGTCAGGGGCTATGGCTACACCTTC
CASSLTVRGYGYTF
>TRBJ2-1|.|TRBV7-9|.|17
TGTGCCAGCAGCTTAGAGGGGGACTGGGGTTTATACAATGAGCAGTTCTTC
CASSLEGDWGLYNEQFF
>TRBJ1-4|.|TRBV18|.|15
TGTGCCAGCTCACCCGCGAGGGGGGCTAATGAAAAACTGTTTTTT
CASSPARGANEKLFF
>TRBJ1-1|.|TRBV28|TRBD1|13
TGTGCCAGCAGTTTAGCAGGGGGCATACAAGCTTTCTTT
CASSLAGGIQAFF
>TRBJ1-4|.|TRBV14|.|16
TGTGCCAGCAGCCAATTGGACAGTTCAACTAATGAAAAACTGTTTTTT
CASSQLDSSTNEKLFF
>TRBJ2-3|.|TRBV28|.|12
TGTGCCAGCAGGACTCTGGGGGATACGCAGTATTTT
CASRTLGDTQYF
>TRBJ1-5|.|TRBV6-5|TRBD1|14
TGTGCCAGCACCGGATCTCTCAGACAGGGGACCCAGCATTTT
CASTGSLRQGTQHF
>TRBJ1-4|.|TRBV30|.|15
TGTGCCTTCGTCTCCCACACGCCACTTAATGAAAAACTGTTTTTT
CAFVSHTPLNEKLFF
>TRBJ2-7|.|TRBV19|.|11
TGTGCCAGTAGTATGGGTTACGAGCAGTACTTC
CASSMGYEQYF
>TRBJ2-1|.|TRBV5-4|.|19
TGTGCCAGCAGCTTGGGTGGGACAGGGGCTAGCGGGAGGATGCATGAGCAGTTCTTC
CASSLGGTGASGRMHEQFF
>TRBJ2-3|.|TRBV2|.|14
TGTGCCAGCAGCTTAGCGGAGAGCACAGATACGCAGTATTTT
CASSLAESTDTQYF
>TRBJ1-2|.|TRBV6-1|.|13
TGTGCCAGCAGTGATACAGCCTTGGGTGGCTACACCTTC
CASSDTALGGYTF
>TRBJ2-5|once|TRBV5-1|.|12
TGCGCCAGCAGCCCTACCCAAGAGACCCAGTACTTC
CASSPTQETQYF
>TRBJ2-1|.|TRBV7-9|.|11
TGTGCCAGCAGCTTAGACCATGAGCAGTTCTTC
CASSLDHEQFF
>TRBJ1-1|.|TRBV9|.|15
TGTGCCAGCAGCGTAGGGTGGGGGTTGAACACTGAAGCTTTCTTT
CASSVGWGLNTEAFF
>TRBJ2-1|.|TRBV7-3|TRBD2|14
TGTGCCAGCAGCTTAACTAGCGGGGCTATAGGGCAGTTCTTC
CASSLTSGAIGQFF
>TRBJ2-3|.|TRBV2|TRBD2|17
TGTGCCAGCGGGGGACTAGCGGCTCCGGGCGGGACAGATACGCAGTATTTT
CASGGLAAPGGTDTQYF
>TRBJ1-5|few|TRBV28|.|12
TGTGCCAGCAGTTTACGGGCTCAGCCCCAGCATTTT
CASSLRAQPQHF
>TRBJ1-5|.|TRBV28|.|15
TGTGCCAGCAGAATCTACAAGAATAGCAATCAGCCCCAGCATTTT
CASRIYKNSNQPQHF
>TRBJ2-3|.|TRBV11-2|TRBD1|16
TGTGCCAGCAGCTTACGTGACAGGGCGGACACAGATACGCAGTATTTT
CASSLRDRADTDTQYF
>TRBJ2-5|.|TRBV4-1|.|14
TGCGCCAGCAGCCTCAAGGCGGTAAGAGAGACCCAGTACTTC
CASSLKAVRETQYF
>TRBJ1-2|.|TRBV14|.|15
TGTGCCAGCAGCCCAAGCCGCCGGAGGAACTATGGCTACACCTTC
CASSPSRRRNYGYTF
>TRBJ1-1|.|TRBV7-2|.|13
TGTGCCAGCAGCTGGGATGGGAACACTGAAGCTTTCTTT
CASSWDGNTEAFF
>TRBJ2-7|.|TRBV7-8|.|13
TGTGCCAGCAAAGCAGGGGCAGCCTACGAGCAGTACTTC
CASKAGAAYEQYF
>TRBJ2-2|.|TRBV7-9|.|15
TGTGCCAGCAGCTCTACAGGGTGGGGAACCGGGGAGCTGTTTTTT
CASSSTGWGTGELFF
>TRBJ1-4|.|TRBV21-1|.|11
TGTGCCAGCAGACCGGAGGGGGAACTGTTTTTT
CASRPEGELFF
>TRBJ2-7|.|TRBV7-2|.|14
TGTGCCAGCAGCTTAGCGGGGGGTTACTACGAGCAGTACTTC
CASSLAGGYYEQYF
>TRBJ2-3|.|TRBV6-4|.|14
TGTGCCAGCCGTCGGCACGGTAGCACAGATACGCAGTATTTT
CASRRHGSTDTQYF
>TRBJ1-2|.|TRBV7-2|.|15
TGTGCCAGCAGCTTAGCCGGCAGGGTGGGGTATGGCTACACCTTC
CASSLAGRVGYGYTF
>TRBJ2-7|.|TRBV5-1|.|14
TGCGCCAGCAGCTTAACGACAGCAGCCTACGAGCAGTACTTC
CASSLTTAAYEQYF
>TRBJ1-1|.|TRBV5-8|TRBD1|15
TGTGCCAGCAGCTCCCCCCGGACAGGGAACACTGAAGCTTTCTTT
CASSSPRTGNTEAFF
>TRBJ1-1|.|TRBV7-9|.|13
TGTGCCAGCAGCCAGAGTTATGGCACTGAAGCTTTCTTT
CASSQSYGTEAFF
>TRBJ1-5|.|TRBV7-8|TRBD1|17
TGTGCCAGCAGCGCAGGGATGGGGACAGTGATCAATCAGCCCCAGCATTTT
CASSAGMGTVINQPQHF
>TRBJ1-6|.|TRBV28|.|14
TGTGCCAGCAGTCCCTGGGGAGGGGATTCACCCCTCCACTTT
CASSPWGGDSPLHF
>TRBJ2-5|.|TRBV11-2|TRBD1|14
TGTGCCAGCAGCTTGAAGGGGGCGCGGGAGACCCAGTACTTC
CASSLKGARETQYF
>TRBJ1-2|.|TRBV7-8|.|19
TGTGCCAGCAGCTCGTACGGGATCAGAGGGAGCACGGGTAGCTATGGCTACACCTTC
CASSSYGIRGSTGSYGYTF
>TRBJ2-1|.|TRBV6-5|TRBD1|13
TGTGCCAGCAGCCGGGACAGGGCACAGTCAGAGTTCTTC
CASSRDRAQSEFF